One T cell receptor (beta chain) is described in this entry. The antigen remains undetermined. This CDR3 contains 19 residues. The V end was cut by 0 bases, the J end by 1 base, with 20 bases between. This sample was included in a study of cytomegalovirus exposure and HLA in healthy donors. Study-wide results and limits: Earlier analysis looked at TCR beta V segments, and most were productive about 90% or about 30% of the time.

Primers: 60 Vbeta forward and 13 Jbeta reverse. Sequencing was performed with immunoSEQ multiplex PCR; in TCRdb, only in-frame clones are kept and a portion is missing. The sample holds approximately 120,000 clones, over 65% seen once. The V gene is TRBV6-7, the J gene TRBJ2-3, with D possibly TRBD2 on 6 matching bases. TRBV6-7 is an ORF; its function is uncertain. The sequence derives from a man aged 50 or older in good health and CMV-seronegative. Sequencing was carried out using PBMCs. The CDR3 DNA sequence: TGTGCCAGCAGTTACTCGCCTTGGACTATCACTTTCGGCACAGATACGCAGTATTTT. Translated, it gives CASSYSPWTITFGTDTQYF.